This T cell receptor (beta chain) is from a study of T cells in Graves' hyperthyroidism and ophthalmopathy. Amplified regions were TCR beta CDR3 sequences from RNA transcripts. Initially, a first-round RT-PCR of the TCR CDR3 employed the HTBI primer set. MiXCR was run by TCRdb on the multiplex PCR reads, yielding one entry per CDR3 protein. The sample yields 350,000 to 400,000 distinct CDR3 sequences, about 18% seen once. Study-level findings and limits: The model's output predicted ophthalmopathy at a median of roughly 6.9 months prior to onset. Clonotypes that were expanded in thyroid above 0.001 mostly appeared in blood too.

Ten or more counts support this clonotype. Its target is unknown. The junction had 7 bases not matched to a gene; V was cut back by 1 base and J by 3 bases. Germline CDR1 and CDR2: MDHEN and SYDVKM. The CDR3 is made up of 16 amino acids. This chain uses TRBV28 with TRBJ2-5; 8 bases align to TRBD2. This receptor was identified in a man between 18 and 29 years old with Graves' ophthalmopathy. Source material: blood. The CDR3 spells CASSLFGGGRKETQYF. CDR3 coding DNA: TGTGCCAGCAGTTTATTTGGGGGCGGGAGGAAAGAGACCCAGTACTTC.